This passage covers 20 T cell receptor beta chains from one sample sequenced in a study of OX40 agonist ivuxolimab in advanced cancers. Produced via immunoSEQ multiplex PCR; TCRdb's table is partial and in-frame only. The table has tens of thousands of clones, about 76% seen once. Material: CD4+ or CD8+ T cells sorted from blood, obtained in a trial of the OX40 agonist ivuxolimab. The receptors here all came from an adult with an advanced solid tumor such as melanoma, head and neck, liver or kidney cancer.

The V gene is TRBV7-9, the J gene TRBJ1-5; no clear D gene. The CDR3 consists of 13 residues. Between the trimmed V and J ends, which lost 1 base and 5 bases, there was a span of 6 bases. From germline, CDR1 is SEHNR and CDR2 FQNEAQ (reference sequence). CDR3 in DNA: TGTGCCAGCAGCTTAGAAGGGTATCAGCCCCAGCATTTT. Translated, it gives CASSLEGYQPQHF.

The J gene is TRBJ1-1, the V gene TRBV29-1, with TRBD1 matching 7 bases. The CDR3 totals 12 residues. CDR1 is SQVTM, CDR2 ANQGSEA, per germline. The junction had 6 bases not matched to a gene; V was cut back by 6 bases and J by 5 bases. CDR3 DNA sequence: TGCAGCGTGCCGGGACAGAAGACTGAAGCTTTCTTT. Its protein is CSVPGQKTEAFF.

This rearrangement joins TRBV6-5 to TRBJ2-7; TRBD1 might be the D (7 bases). Germline V gives CDR1 MNHEY, CDR2 SVGAGI. The V gene lost 6 bases and the J gene lost 6 bases, with 9 bases spanning the gap. The CDR3 is made up of 11 amino acids. For the CDR3, the DNA is TGTGCCAGCAGCCAGGGGGGCGAGCAGTACGTC. It is translated as CASSQGGEQYV.

The rearrangement uses TRBV4-1 and TRBJ1-5; 9 positions match TRBD1. After removal of 4 bases from V and 4 bases from J, the junction contained 5 bases not matched to a gene. Germline loops: CDR1 MGHRA, CDR2 YSYEKL. The CDR3 sequence is 15 residues long. The CDR3 DNA is TGCGCCAGCAGCCTAATGACAGGGGGTAATCAGCCCCAGCATTTT. Encoded protein: CASSLMTGGNQPQHF.

This clone appeared a single time. The chain couples TRBV6-6 to TRBJ2-2, with TRBD2 matching 8 bases. The ends lost 6 bases at V and 4 bases at J; junction bases unmatched: 4. Germline V gives CDR1 MNHNY, CDR2 SVGAGI (reference sequence). The CDR3 length is 14 residues. In nucleotides, the CDR3 is TGTGCCAGCAGCGCCGGGACTAGCACCGGGGAGCTGTTTTTT. Protein: CASSAGTSTGELFF.

The count of this clone is one. The chain is built from TRBV7-2 and TRBJ1-1; the D is unclear. The germline CDR1 and CDR2 sequences are SGHTA and FQGNSA. This CDR3 has 14 residues. V lost 5 bases and J 6 bases, leaving 16 bases between the germline ends. This CDR3 reads CASSRLHGGAEAFF. In nucleotides, the CDR3 is TGTGCCAGCAGCCGCCTCCACGGAGGAGCTGAAGCTTTCTTT. Full variable domain (missing parts from reference TRBV7-2 and TRBJ1-1): GAGVSQSPSNKVTEKGKDVELRCDPISGHTALYWYRQSLGQGLEFLIYFQGNSAPDKSGLPSDRFSAERTGGSVSTLTIQRTQQEDSAVYLCASSRLHGGAEAFFGQGTRLTVV.

V gene TRBV27 combines with J gene TRBJ2-7, with D possibly being TRBD1 (6 bases). The CDR3 spans 13 residues. With 5 bases removed from V and 1 base from J, the gap between germline ends came to 9 bases. CDR1 is MNHEY, CDR2 SMNVEV, per germline (reference sequence). The CDR3 is CASSPGQSYEQYF. CDR3 nucleotide sequence: TGTGCCAGCAGTCCCGGACAGTCCTACGAGCAGTACTTC.

The chain links TRBV28 to TRBJ2-7, with 8 bases that match TRBD1. The CDR3 extends over 16 amino acids. Germline V gene lookup returns CDR1 MDHEN and CDR2 SYDVKM. Trimming at V came to 3 bases and at J to 3 bases, leaving 10 bases not matched to a gene. DNA of the CDR3: TGTGCCAGCAGTTTTTTTGGCGACAGGGGCGACTACGAGCAGTACTTC. Its translation: CASSFFGDRGDYEQYF.

The rearrangement links TRBV9 to TRBJ2-2, with TRBD1 identical over 7 bases. This CDR3 contains 13 residues. Germline-derived CDR1 and CDR2 are SGDLS and YYNGEE. V was pared by 2 bases and J by 8 bases, with 3 bases of the junction left unmatched. The CDR3 spells CASSVDRAGELFF. The CDR3 bases are TGTGCCAGCAGCGTCGACAGGGCTGGGGAGCTGTTTTTT.

In this sample, this clone is medium-sized. The chain couples TRBV19 to TRBJ2-1, with no clear D. The CDR3 extends over 11 amino acids. Germline V gene data show CDR1 as LNHDA and CDR2 as SQIVND (reference sequence). The V end was cut by 1 base, the J end by 9 bases, with 4 bases between. CDR3 nucleotides: TGTGCCAGTAGTATAGTCGGTGAGCAGTTCTTC. Amino acids: CASSIVGEQFF.

This clone was detected once. This chain links TRBV7-6 with TRBJ2-1; TRBD2 agrees at 9 bases. With 1 base clipped from V and 6 bases from J, the junction kept 13 bases outside the gene matches. Germline V gene data show CDR1 as SGHVS and CDR2 as FNYEAQ. This CDR3 is 18 amino acids long. Here the CDR3 DNA reads TGTGCCAGCAGCTTAGGTCCGGCGGGAGGGCCTTTGTTCAATGAGCAGTTCTTC. Protein product: CASSLGPAGGPLFNEQFF.

This sequence joins TRBV6-6 and TRBJ1-1, with 8 bases aligning to TRBD1. CDR3 length: 14 amino acids. Looked up from germline, CDR1 is MNHNY and CDR2 is SVGAGI (reference sequence). The J segment lost 4 bases and the V segment lost 2 bases, leaving 3 bases of the junction unmatched. CDR3 in amino acids: CASSYQGAGTEAFF. The CDR3 bases are TGTGCCAGCAGTTACCAGGGGGCTGGCACTGAAGCTTTCTTT.

This chain connects TRBV4-2 to TRBJ1-2; D ambiguous. V was clipped by 5 bases and J by 7 bases, with 17 bases between them. Germline V gene lookup returns CDR1 LGHNA and CDR2 YNFKEQ. The CDR3 is 14 residues long. CDR3 nucleotides: TGTGCCAGCAGCGCACAAGGCGGAGGCGTTGGCTACACCTTC. Protein product: CASSAQGGGVGYTF.

The J gene is TRBJ1-2, the V gene TRBV4-1; D is perhaps TRBD1 (5 bases). Per germline, CDR1 MGHRA and CDR2 YSYEKL. Deletions cut 6 bases from V and 8 bases from J, with 22 bases between. The CDR3 totals 15 residues. The CDR3 nucleotides read TGCGCCAGCAGTCCTTTGCCGCCCGGGGACCAGGGCTACACCTTC. Translating it yields CASSPLPPGDQGYTF.

The chain is built from TRBV7-9 and TRBJ2-7; 14 nucleotides match TRBD2. Trimming at V came to 8 bases and at J to 0 bases, leaving 0 bases not matched to a gene. The CDR3 has 14 residues. Per the germline V gene, CDR1 is SEHNR and CDR2 is FQNEAQ (reference sequence). This CDR3 is CASGTSGSSYEQYF. The CDR3, as DNA: TGTGCCAGCGGGACTAGCGGGAGCTCCTACGAGCAGTACTTC.

This clone has only a few counts. V usage is TRBV5-4 and J usage is TRBJ2-1, with TRBD1 matching 7 bases. Germline CDR1 reads SGHNT; CDR2 reads YYREEE (reference sequence). The CDR3 length is 14 residues. Trimming at V came to 2 bases and at J to 8 bases, leaving 7 bases not matched to a gene. The CDR3, as DNA: TGTGCCAGCAGCTTTAAGACAGGGACGGATGAGCAGTTCTTC. It translates to CASSFKTGTDEQFF. Complete variable domain (other parts from reference TRBV5-4 and TRBJ2-1): ETGVTQSPTHLIKTRGQQVTLRCSSQSGHNTVSWYQQALGQGPQFIFQYYREEENGRGNFPPRFSGLQFPNYSSELNVNALELDDSALYLCASSFKTGTDEQFFGPGTRLTVL.

This clone has a handful of counts. The V and J genes are TRBV12-5 and TRBJ1-1, with TRBD1 as a possible D gene (5 bases). The CDR3 has 13 residues. Trimming removed 3 bases from V and 4 bases from J, with 9 bases in between. Looked up from germline, CDR1 is LGHNT and CDR2 is FRNRAP. The CDR3 protein is CASGFVGVTEAFF. CDR3 bases: TGTGCTAGTGGTTTTGTAGGGGTCACTGAAGCTTTCTTT.

The rearrangement uses TRBV5-1 and TRBJ1-2, with TRBD1 identical over 8 bases. This CDR3 comprises 15 residues. Germline V gives CDR1 SGHRS, CDR2 YFSETQ. V trimming: 0 bases; J trimming: 6 bases; junction bases outside the gene matches: 7. CDR3 in DNA: TGCGCCAGCAGCTTGGCGTCAGGGGGCAAGGATGGCTACACCTTC. Its translation: CASSLASGGKDGYTF.

This clone was seen only a few times. Distinct nucleotide sequences in the sample also encode this CDR3. The chain uses TRBV19 and TRBJ1-5; D ambiguous. Germline CDR1 LNHDA, CDR2 SQIVND (reference sequence). CDR3 length: 13 amino acids. V lost 0 bases, J lost 7 bases, and 7 bases lay in between. CDR3 DNA: TGTGCCAGTAGTATAGACGGGGTCCAGCCCCAGCATTTT. This encodes CASSIDGVQPQHF.

The chain carries TRBV29-1 and TRBJ2-7; 9 nucleotides match TRBD2. This CDR3 has 15 amino acids. From germline, CDR1 is SQVTM and CDR2 ANQGSEA. V was clipped by 1 base and J by 4 bases; unmatched bases: 8. As DNA, the CDR3 is TGCAGCGTTGAAGCGGGTAGCGGGAGATTTTACGAGCAGTACTTC. It is translated as CSVEAGSGRFYEQYF.